This passage covers 27 T cell receptor beta chains from one sample sequenced in a study of blood T cell repertoires in COVID-19 (dated by TCRdb to the early 2020s). Libraries came from the immunoSEQ multiplex PCR assay. TCRdb obtained this table from immuneACCESS and retained in-frame rearrangements with V and J assigned. These tables miss some clones; where compared with another copy, unresolved V genes account for less than half of the shortfall, and the remainder is unexplained. The sample table lists about 44,000 clones, about 81% of them with a count of one. The top ten clones comprise over 40% of the sample. Sample: peripheral blood. These receptors came from a human donor in a cohort sampled during active COVID-19.

The chain recombines TRBV11-2 with TRBJ2-4, with 14 bases that match TRBD2. Germline trimming cut 3 bases from V and 6 bases from J; bases unmatched to any gene: 7. Germline-derived CDR1 and CDR2 are SGHAT and FQNNGV. This CDR3 contains 17 residues. The CDR3 DNA sequence: TGTGCCAGCAGCTTGAGACTAGCGGGGGGGGTCGGAAACATTCAGTACTTC. Protein sequence: CASSLRLAGGVGNIQYF. Based on the CDR3 plus reference TRBV11-2 and TRBJ2-4, the full variable domain is EAGVAQSPRYKIIEKRQSVAFWCNPISGHATLYWYQQILGQGPKLLIQFQNNGVVDDSQLPKDRFSAERLKGVDSTLKIQPAKLEDSAVYLCASSLRLAGGVGNIQYFGAGTRLSVL.

J is TRBJ2-7 and V is TRBV4-3, with TRBD2 matching over 7 bases. The CDR3 covers 16 residues. CDR1 and CDR2 from the germline V gene are LGHNA and YSLEER. V trimming: 5 bases; J trimming: 4 bases; junction bases outside the gene matches: 14. The CDR3 bases are TGCGCCAGCAGCGTATTAATGTCAGGGACTATTTACGAGCAGTACTTC. Its translation is CASSVLMSGTIYEQYF.

V usage is TRBV11-2 and J usage is TRBJ2-3; D might be TRBD2 (5 bases). The CDR3 is made up of 12 amino acids. Germline CDR1 is SGHAT and CDR2 is FQNNGV. Trimming removed 6 bases from V and 14 bases from J, with 18 bases in between. Here the CDR3 DNA reads TGTGCCAGCAGACTTCTCATTCGACGGGGGTATTTT. Its translation is CASRLLIRRGYF.

The chain combines TRBV29-1 with TRBJ2-2; TRBD2 matches 7 bases. Germline loops: CDR1 SQVTM, CDR2 ANQGSEA. V trimming: 6 bases; J trimming: 3 bases; junction bases outside the gene matches: 4. This CDR3 has 13 amino acids. The CDR3 DNA sequence: TGCAGCGTGGAGCGGGGATACACCGGGGAGCTGTTTTTT. Protein product: CSVERGYTGELFF.

The chain carries TRBV6-5 and TRBJ1-2; D perhaps matches TRBD1 (6 bases). Germline V gives CDR1 MNHEY, CDR2 SVGAGI. This CDR3 is 15 amino acids long. V was shortened by 0 bases and J by 3 bases, with 11 bases between the two germline ends. For the CDR3, the DNA is TGTGCCAGCAGTTACTCTCAGGGGACGTACTATGGCTACACCTTC. It is translated as CASSYSQGTYYGYTF.

This clone has just one count. J is TRBJ1-2 and V is TRBV7-9; a possible D gene is TRBD1 (5 bases). Trimming removed 5 bases from V and 4 bases from J, with 20 bases in between. The CDR3 spans 16 residues. Germline assignment: CDR1 SEHNR and CDR2 FQNEAQ (reference sequence). CDR3 region: CASSISNGAYSYGYTF. CDR3 DNA sequence: TGTGCCAGCAGCATCTCGAATGGGGCGTATAGCTATGGCTACACCTTC.

This clone has a single count. This CDR3 reads CAHPGGTTDTQYF. The CDR3 coding sequence is TGTGCCCATCCGGGGGGGACCACAGATACGCAGTATTTT. The rearrangement links TRBV25-1 to TRBJ2-3; TRBD2 agrees at 8 bases. Germline CDR1 MGHDK, CDR2 SYGVNS. The CDR3 length is 13 residues. J gave up 2 bases and V 11 bases, and 6 bases lay outside the gene matches. Full variable domain (rest looked up from reference TRBV25-1 and TRBJ2-3): EADIYQTPRYLVIGTGKKITLECSQTMGHDKMYWYQQDPGMELHLIHYSYGVNSTEKGDLSSESTVSRIRTEHFPLTLESARPSHTSQYLCAHPGGTTDTQYFGPGTRLTVL.

This chain links TRBV19 with TRBJ1-4; tentatively, D is TRBD1 (5 bases). The CDR3 has 13 residues. Between the trimmed V and J ends, which lost 5 bases and 3 bases, there was a span of 7 bases. Looked up from germline, CDR1 is LNHDA and CDR2 is SQIVND (reference sequence). The CDR3 DNA follows: TGTGCCAGTAGTGCGGGGCCTAATGAAAAACTGTTTTTT. Translation: CASSAGPNEKLFF.

V usage is TRBV25-1 and J usage is TRBJ1-5, with D possibly TRBD1 on 5 matching bases. The V gene's germline CDR1 is MGHDK and CDR2 SYGVNS. V was cut by 6 bases and J by 3 bases, with 12 bases left in between. The CDR3 runs to 14 residues. CDR3 sequence: CASSGWGVNQPQHF. CDR3 in DNA: TGTGCCAGCAGCGGGTGGGGGGTCAATCAGCCCCAGCATTTT.

This chain connects TRBV6-2 or TRBV6-3 to TRBJ1-5; 11 bases map to TRBD1. Trimming at V came to 6 bases and at J to 6 bases, leaving 7 bases not matched to a gene. Germline CDR1 and CDR2: MNHEY and SVGEGT. This CDR3 contains 15 residues. The CDR3 bases are TGTGCCAGCAGCCAGGGGACAGGGGGGTTTCAGCCCCAGCATTTT. It specifies CASSQGTGGFQPQHF.

The chain has TRBV29-1 and TRBJ2-5; possible D gene TRBD1, 5 bases. The CDR3 has 11 amino acids. CDR1 and CDR2 from the germline V gene are SQVTM and ANQGSEA. V dropped 7 bases and J dropped 0 bases, with 6 bases sitting between them. This chain's CDR3 is CSAQDQETQYF. CDR3 nucleotide sequence: TGCAGCGCACAGGACCAAGAGACCCAGTACTTC.

This clone occurred once. This chain links TRBV5-4 with TRBJ1-2, with 7 bases aligning to TRBD1. The germline V gene encodes CDR1 SGHNT and CDR2 YYREEE (reference sequence). This CDR3 has 13 amino acids. V trimming: 2 bases; J trimming: 4 bases; junction bases outside the gene matches: 2. The DNA of the CDR3 is TGTGCCAGCAGCTTTGACAGGGCCTATGGCTACACCTTC. Its protein product is CASSFDRAYGYTF.

The gene calls are TRBV6-2 or TRBV6-3 and TRBJ2-2; maybe TRBD2 (6 bases). The CDR3 totals 16 residues. The V gene's germline CDR1 is MNHEY and CDR2 SVGEGT. V was trimmed by 4 bases and J by 6 bases, leaving 18 bases between them. This CDR3 is CASSSNSGTPSGELFF. The CDR3 nucleotides are TGTGCCAGCAGTTCCAATTCCGGGACTCCCTCCGGGGAGCTGTTTTTT.

This sequence joins TRBV27 and TRBJ2-3; 8 nucleotides line up with TRBD1. Germline loops: CDR1 MNHEY, CDR2 SMNVEV (reference sequence). Germline trimming cut 3 bases from V and 4 bases from J; bases unmatched to any gene: 9. This CDR3 is 16 amino acids long. For the CDR3, the DNA is TGTGCCAGCAGTTTTACTCGGACAGGGATGGCAGATACGCAGTATTTT. Its translation: CASSFTRTGMADTQYF.

J is TRBJ1-2 and V is TRBV7-9, with D perhaps TRBD1 (6 bases). Trimming removed 2 bases at V and 4 bases at J, with 11 bases between. CDR1 is SEHNR and CDR2 is FQNEAQ in the germline V gene (reference sequence). This CDR3 has 14 residues. In DNA form, the CDR3 reads TGTGCCAGCAGCTTAATGGGGGCGGGCTATGGCTACACCTTC. It translates to CASSLMGAGYGYTF.

This chain links TRBV19 with TRBJ1-4; TRBD1 matches at 8 bases. The V gene's germline CDR1 is LNHDA and CDR2 SQIVND (reference sequence). The trim removed 6 bases at V and 7 bases at J, leaving 4 bases unmatched. The CDR3 consists of 13 residues. The CDR3 DNA reads TGTGCCAGTAGGGGGGACAGGTCTGAAAAACTGTTTTTT. Its protein is CASRGDRSEKLFF.

CDR3 sequence: CASSQGPQGGFNYGYTF. The CDR3 bases are TGCGCCAGCAGCCAAGGCCCACAGGGGGGTTTTAACTATGGCTACACCTTC. The chain recombines TRBV4-3 with TRBJ1-2, with 8 bases identical to TRBD1. Per the germline V gene, CDR1 is LGHNA and CDR2 is YSLEER. The junction had 8 bases not matched to a gene; V was cut back by 1 base and J by 1 base. The CDR3 is made up of 17 amino acids.

This chain connects TRBV6-5 to TRBJ1-3; D not certain. V lost 0 bases and J 4 bases, leaving 13 bases between the germline ends. There are 16 residues in the CDR3. From germline, CDR1 is MNHEY and CDR2 SVGAGI. CDR3 sequence reads: CASSYSRGLGGNTIYF. The CDR3 DNA reads as TGTGCCAGCAGTTACTCGAGAGGGTTAGGAGGAAACACCATATATTTT.

The J gene is TRBJ1-5, the V gene TRBV19; 9 positions match TRBD1. The CDR3 spans 16 residues. V lost 4 bases, J lost 5 bases, and 9 bases stayed unmatched. The V gene's germline CDR1 is LNHDA and CDR2 SQIVND (reference sequence). CDR3 protein: CASSSRDREPYQPQHF. The CDR3 DNA reads as TGTGCCAGTAGTAGCCGGGACAGGGAACCCTATCAGCCCCAGCATTTT.

This clone was counted a few times. The CDR3: CSVRETSNQPQHF. The CDR3 DNA sequence: TGCAGCGTCCGGGAGACGAGCAATCAGCCCCAGCATTTT. This chain uses TRBV29-1 with TRBJ1-5, with no clear D. The CDR3 runs 13 residues. The germline V and J ends were trimmed by 6 bases and 1 base, with 10 bases remaining between them. Looked up from germline, CDR1 is SQVTM and CDR2 is ANQGSEA.

The chain is built from TRBV5-1 and TRBJ2-6; the match to TRBD2 covers 8 bases. The CDR3 covers 19 residues. J gave up 0 bases and V 4 bases, and 12 bases lay outside the gene matches. The germline V gene encodes CDR1 SGHRS and CDR2 YFSETQ. The CDR3 nucleotides are TGCGCCAGCAGCCACCTTGGGAGCGGGGGACCCTCTGGGGCCAACGTCCTGACTTTC. Encoded protein: CASSHLGSGGPSGANVLTF.

The rearrangement joins TRBV2 to TRBJ1-2; 7 bases are shared with TRBD1. The trim removed 6 bases at V and 0 bases at J, leaving 7 bases unmatched. The CDR3 is made up of 15 amino acids. Looked up from germline, CDR1 is SNHLY and CDR2 is FYNNEI. The DNA for the CDR3 is TGTGCCAGCAGCATGGGACAGAGGGCTAACTATGGCTACACCTTC. This translates into CASSMGQRANYGYTF.

This clone has a single count. V and J are TRBV12-3 or TRBV12-4 and TRBJ2-7, with D unresolved. This CDR3 has 13 amino acids. The V end lost 6 bases, the J end lost 12 bases, and 21 bases lay between the germline ends. The CDR3 DNA follows: TGTGCCAGCAGCCAGCGCGGCGGCAATGTGGCGTACTTC. The encoded protein is CASSQRGGNVAYF.

This clone was observed a single time. The chain carries TRBV12-3 or TRBV12-4 and TRBJ2-2; D uncertain. The germline V and J ends were trimmed by 3 bases and 5 bases, with 4 bases remaining between them. The CDR3 runs to 12 residues. As DNA, the CDR3 is TGTGCCAGCAGTTTTGAGACCGGGGAGCTGTTTTTT. This encodes CASSFETGELFF.

The gene calls are TRBV7-2 and TRBJ1-2; D is possibly TRBD1 (6 bases). Between the trimmed V and J ends, which lost 5 bases and 0 bases, there was a span of 16 bases. This CDR3 has 16 amino acids. Germline loops: CDR1 SGHTA, CDR2 FQGNSA. For the CDR3, the DNA is TGTGCCAGCAGCCCACAGAGGGGGGGTACTAACTATGGCTACACCTTC. It yields the protein CASSPQRGGTNYGYTF.

The V and J genes are TRBV5-4 and TRBJ2-1, with 8 bases fitting TRBD1. The CDR3 is made up of 18 amino acids. The germline gives CDR1 SGHNT, CDR2 YYREEE (reference sequence). Trimming removed 0 bases from V and 2 bases from J; junction bases left unmatched: 10. The CDR3 DNA reads as TGTGCCAGCAGCTTGGAAACCGGGACAGGAAGAGCCTACAATGAGCAGTTCTTC. Its translation is CASSLETGTGRAYNEQFF.

J is TRBJ2-4 and V is TRBV7-9, with a weak D call TRBD1 (6 bases). The V gene's germline CDR1 is SEHNR and CDR2 FQNEAQ (reference sequence). The V end was cut by 0 bases, the J end by 8 bases, with 17 bases between. The CDR3 is 16 amino acids. CDR3 sequence (DNA): TGTGCCAGCAGCTTAGCGTCGGGCAGGGGCAGGGACATTCAGTACTTC. It encodes CASSLASGRGRDIQYF.